Below, 20 T cell receptor beta chains from the same sample are listed, as sequenced in a study of shared clonotypes between healthy human individuals (dated by TCRdb to about 2020). Library construction relied on the immunoSEQ multiplex PCR assay. TCRdb took this table from immuneACCESS and kept in-frame rearrangements with V and J called. Such tables lack part of the clones; where checked against another copy, unresolved V genes explain under half of the gap, and the rest is unexplained. The sample has a few million clones on record, approximately 92% of them singletons. The top ten clonotypes cover 0.14% of the sample. Input material: naive CD4+ T cells sorted from blood. The cell subset or site tag for this specimen amounts to: CD45RA+ positively selected. The receptors were sampled from a young man in good health.

Details on this clone: The sample carries other DNA sequences with the same CDR3. J is TRBJ1-6 and V is TRBV5-1; D gene ambiguous. Germline V gene lookup returns CDR1 SGHRS and CDR2 YFSETQ. The CDR3 is 16 residues long. The ends were cut back, 0 bases at V and 0 bases at J, with 7 bases in the middle. CDR3: CASSLVGNSYNSPLHF. DNA of the CDR3: TGCGCCAGCAGCTTGGTCGGGAACTCCTATAATTCACCCCTCCACTTT. Full variable domain (missing parts from reference TRBV5-1 and TRBJ1-6): KAGVTQTPRYLIKTRGQQVTLSCSPISGHRSVSWYQQTPGQGLQFLFEYFSETQRNKGNFPGRFSGRQFSNSRSEMNVSTLELGDSALYLCASSLVGNSYNSPLHFGNGTRLTVT.

The gene calls are TRBV6-6 and TRBJ1-1; 10 positions agree with TRBD1. Germline CDR1 is MNHNY and CDR2 is SVGAGI (reference sequence). The V gene end was trimmed by 4 bases and the J gene end by 1 base; junction bases not matched to a gene: 3. The CDR3 is made up of 15 amino acids. The CDR3 DNA reads as TGTGCCAGCAGTTTGGACAGGGGGTGGAACACTGAAGCTTTCTTT. Translation gives CASSLDRGWNTEAFF.

This clone was counted at least ten times. The V gene is TRBV27, the J gene TRBJ1-1, with D unclear. This CDR3 region has 11 residues. Germline CDR1 MNHEY, CDR2 SMNVEV (reference sequence). V was clipped by 2 bases and J by 8 bases, with 6 bases between them. The CDR3 nucleotides are TGTGCCAGCAGTTTAGGAGGGGAAGCTTTCTTT. Amino acid sequence: CASSLGGEAFF.

Here the CDR3 reads CASSNANPRDEQFF. The DNA of the CDR3 is TGTGCCAGCAGCAACGCCAATCCCCGCGATGAGCAGTTCTTC. This chain uses TRBV9 with TRBJ2-1, with D unclear. The length of the CDR3 is 14 residues. Germline loops: CDR1 SGDLS, CDR2 YYNGEE. Trimming stripped 4 bases from V and 8 bases from J, with 16 bases between.

The J gene is TRBJ2-1, the V gene TRBV30; no firm D call. Germline V lookup: CDR1 GTSNPN, CDR2 SVGIG (reference sequence). Trimming took off 4 bases at V and 3 bases at J, with 13 bases between the two ends. CDR3 length equals 14 residues. CDR3 coding DNA: TGTGCCTGGATCCCACAAGTTGGCTACAATGAGCAGTTCTTC. It yields the protein CAWIPQVGYNEQFF.

Concerning this clone itself: A junction end diverges from the germline sequence, so it may reflect a read error. This chain links TRBV29-1 with TRBJ1-2; TRBD1 is a possible D gene (5 bases). The CDR3 sequence is 8 residues long. In germline, CDR1 is SQVTM, CDR2 ANQGSEA. CDR3 nucleotides: TGTGTGGGGGATGGCTACACCTTC. This translates into CVGDGYTF.

The rearrangement uses TRBV14 and TRBJ1-1, with D possibly being TRBD1 (6 bases). Germline V gives CDR1 SGHDN, CDR2 FVKESK. The CDR3 has 14 residues. V lost 4 bases, J lost 4 bases, and 13 bases lay in between. CDR3 protein: CASSLIEGVTEAFF. CDR3 sequence (DNA): TGTGCCAGCAGCCTGATAGAGGGGGTCACTGAAGCTTTCTTT.

The gene calls are TRBV5-6 and TRBJ1-1; D gene ambiguous. Between the trimmed V and J ends, which lost 1 base and 6 bases, there was a span of 10 bases. Germline lookup yields CDR1 SGHDT and CDR2 YYEEEE. This CDR3 spans 13 amino acids. The CDR3 bases are TGTGCCAGCAGCTTGCTTCTAAATTCTGAAGCTTTCTTT. This translates into CASSLLLNSEAFF.

V gene TRBV18 combines with J gene TRBJ2-7, with 7 bases aligning to TRBD2. CDR1 KGHSH and CDR2 LQKENI come from the germline V gene. CDR3 length equals 17 residues. V dropped 6 bases and J dropped 3; count of bases not matched to a gene: 17. The CDR3 sequence: CASSGAVTSALFYEQYF. CDR3 in DNA: TGTGCCAGCTCCGGAGCAGTAACTAGCGCCCTTTTCTACGAGCAGTACTTC.

This clone came up once. The rearrangement uses TRBV5-8 and TRBJ1-2; no definite D call. This CDR3 has 14 residues. Trimming pared 1 base from V and 7 bases from J, leaving 14 bases between. Germline lookup yields CDR1 SGHTS and CDR2 YDEGEE. In nucleotides, the CDR3 is TGTGCCAGCAGCTTGCCTTGGGTATCGGGTGGCTACACCTTC. Translating gives CASSLPWVSGGYTF.

Remarks on this clone: Other DNA sequences from this sample encode an identical CDR3 as well. The V call is TRBV10-3, the J call TRBJ1-3; a weak D match, TRBD1 (6 bases). Germline CDR1 ENHRY, CDR2 SYGVKD. The CDR3 is made up of 13 amino acids. V was shortened by 4 bases and J by 4 bases, with 8 bases between the two germline ends. The CDR3 coding sequence is TGTGCCATCAGTGGGGGGCCCGGAAACACCATATATTTT. Its protein product is CAISGGPGNTIYF.

J is TRBJ1-2 and V is TRBV7-2; D is unclear. There are 12 residues in the CDR3. V was pared by 8 bases and J by 2 bases, with 9 bases between. Looked up from germline, CDR1 is SGHTA and CDR2 is FQGNSA. CDR3 protein: CASRASNYGYTF. CDR3 nucleotide sequence: TGTGCCAGCCGGGCATCAAACTATGGCTACACCTTC. Drawing the rest from reference TRBV7-2 and TRBJ1-2, the complete variable domain is GAGVSQSPSNKVTEKGKDVELRCDPISGHTALYWYRQSLGQGLEFLIYFQGNSAPDKSGLPSDRFSAERTGGSVSTLTIQRTQQEDSAVYLCASRASNYGYTFGSGTRLTVV.

The chain recombines TRBV5-1 with TRBJ2-7; TRBD2 matches at 10 bases. CDR1 and CDR2 from the germline V gene are SGHRS and YFSETQ. The ends lost 0 bases at V and 4 bases at J; junction bases unmatched: 7. CDR3 length: 16 residues. CDR3: CASSLDPSGGGYEQYF. Here the CDR3 DNA reads TGCGCCAGCAGCTTGGACCCTAGCGGGGGAGGGTACGAGCAGTACTTC.

The J gene is TRBJ1-2, the V gene TRBV18, with unresolved D. The CDR3 runs to 15 residues. Germline V gene data show CDR1 as KGHSH and CDR2 as LQKENI. V was pared by 2 bases and J by 4 bases, with 14 bases between. The CDR3 spells CASSPDFGLSYGYTF. The DNA of the CDR3 is TGTGCCAGCTCACCAGATTTCGGCTTATCCTATGGCTACACCTTC.

This chain links TRBV19 with TRBJ1-1; D not certain. The CDR3 runs 11 residues. Trimming left V 7 bases short and J 4 bases short, with 7 bases between. From germline, CDR1 is LNHDA and CDR2 SQIVND (reference sequence). CDR3 loop: CASKLFTEAFF. CDR3 sequence (DNA): TGTGCCAGTAAACTATTCACTGAAGCTTTCTTT.

The chain carries TRBV5-8 and TRBJ1-5; possible D gene TRBD1, 5 bases. CDR1 SGHTS and CDR2 YDEGEE come from the germline V gene. The CDR3 has 17 amino acids. The V gene lost 4 bases and the J gene lost 4 bases, with 21 bases spanning the gap. CDR3 DNA: TGTGCCAGCAGCCCCGGCACGGGACCGGGAGGAAATCAGCCCCAGCATTTT. This encodes CASSPGTGPGGNQPQHF.

This clone was counted only a few times. The V and J genes are TRBV7-9 and TRBJ1-3, with D unclear. CDR1 and CDR2 from the germline V gene are SEHNR and FQNEAQ (reference sequence). The germline V and J ends were trimmed by 6 bases and 4 bases, with 4 bases remaining between them. The CDR3 runs to 11 residues. The CDR3 spells CASRGGNTIYF. CDR3 sequence (DNA): TGTGCCAGCAGGGGAGGAAACACCATATATTTT.

In DNA form, the CDR3 reads TGTGCCAGCAGTTACGGCAGCGGGCAGAGCTCCTACGAGCAGTACTTC. Translated: CASSYGSGQSSYEQYF. V and J are TRBV6-5 and TRBJ2-7; a weak D match, TRBD2 (6 bases). V lost 2 bases and J lost 0, with 14 bases in between. Per germline, CDR1 MNHEY and CDR2 SVGAGI. This CDR3 has 16 amino acids.

The chain joins TRBV27 to TRBJ1-1; 10 bases match TRBD1. The J segment lost 5 bases and the V segment lost 4 bases, leaving 4 bases of the junction unmatched. The CDR3 loop spans 14 amino acids. Germline lookup yields CDR1 MNHEY and CDR2 SMNVEV (reference sequence). This CDR3 is CASSYRDRGTEAFF. The CDR3 DNA sequence: TGTGCCAGCAGTTACCGGGACAGGGGTACTGAAGCTTTCTTT.

The rearrangement joins TRBV7-9 to TRBJ2-7, with 9 bases that match TRBD2. V was pared by 0 bases and J by 0 bases, with 3 bases of the junction left unmatched. CDR1 is SEHNR, CDR2 FQNEAQ, per germline (reference sequence). There are 16 residues in the CDR3. The CDR3 DNA reads TGTGCCAGCAGCTTAGCCGGTAGCGGGAGCTCCTACGAGCAGTACTTC. Its protein is CASSLAGSGSSYEQYF.